These 11 T cell receptor beta chains were sequenced from one sample in a study of blood T cell repertoires in COVID-19. Using immunoSEQ multiplex PCR, the repertoire was profiled, and TCRdb retains in-frame clones only, with some absent. The sample includes roughly 230,000 clones, 89% of them seen just once. Sequencing used peripheral blood. These receptors all come from a middle-aged woman who had recovered from COVID-19.

This clone was counted once. The chain carries TRBV7-2 and TRBJ2-7, with 11 bases matching TRBD2. The V gene end was trimmed by 1 base and the J gene end by 6 bases; junction bases not matched to a gene: 2. The CDR3 spans 14 residues. CDR1 and CDR2 (germline): SGHTA, FQGNSA. CDR3 in amino acids: CASSLGTSGLEQYV. The CDR3, as DNA: TGTGCCAGCAGCTTAGGGACTAGCGGGCTCGAGCAGTACGTC.

The V call is TRBV28, the J call TRBJ2-1; maybe TRBD2 (5 bases). Trimming left V 5 bases short and J 4 bases short, with 12 bases between. CDR1 and CDR2 (germline): MDHEN, SYDVKM. The CDR3 runs to 14 residues. The CDR3 nucleotides are TGTGCCAGCAGTACCCTCCCGGGGTACAATGAGCAGTTCTTC. It codes for CASSTLPGYNEQFF.

The rearrangement links TRBV6-6 to TRBJ1-2; D gene ambiguous. CDR1 and CDR2 (germline): MNHNY, SVGAGI (reference sequence). The CDR3 consists of 11 residues. Deletions cut 0 bases from V and 7 bases from J, with 3 bases between. The CDR3 nucleotides are TGTGCCAGCAGTTACTCGAGTGGCTACACCTTC. Its translation is CASSYSSGYTF.

The rearrangement joins TRBV7-9 to TRBJ1-2; 7 positions match TRBD1. The CDR3 is made up of 14 amino acids. Trimming at V came to 4 bases and at J to 3 bases, leaving 5 bases not matched to a gene. Germline values: CDR1 SEHNR, CDR2 FQNEAQ (reference sequence). CDR3 bases: TGTGCCAGCAGCTCCAGGGGGGTTCACTATGGCTACACCTTC. This encodes CASSSRGVHYGYTF.

This chain links TRBV19 with TRBJ1-1, with D perhaps matching TRBD1 (5 bases). CDR3 size: 14 residues. CDR1 is LNHDA, CDR2 SQIVND, per germline (reference sequence). The V end was cut by 3 bases, the J end by 4 bases, with 12 bases between. The CDR3 DNA sequence: TGTGCCAGTAGTATGGGGCAGGTATTCACTGAAGCTTTCTTT. Translating it yields CASSMGQVFTEAFF.

The V call is TRBV5-1, the J call TRBJ1-1; the match to TRBD1 covers 7 bases. The junction had 4 bases not matched to a gene; V was cut back by 7 bases and J by 1 base. From germline, CDR1 is SGHRS and CDR2 YFSETQ. The CDR3 has 13 amino acids. Written as DNA, the CDR3 is TGCGCCAGCCGCACAGGGGAGAACACTGAAGCTTTCTTT. This sequence encodes CASRTGENTEAFF.

The chain uses TRBV5-5 and TRBJ2-2; D not resolved. Germline CDR1 reads SGHKS; CDR2 reads YYEKEE (reference sequence). V was cut by 1 base and J by 2 bases, with 9 bases left in between. This CDR3 is built from 15 residues. CDR3 in amino acids: CASSLTQDNTGELFF. CDR3 DNA sequence: TGTGCCAGCAGCTTGACCCAGGATAACACCGGGGAGCTGTTTTTT.

The chain is built from TRBV6-5 and TRBJ1-5; unclear D gene. Trimming removed 7 bases from V and 5 bases from J, with 15 bases in between. Germline CDR1 MNHEY, CDR2 SVGAGI. CDR3 length: 14 amino acids. This CDR3 is CASINPPGDQPQHF. CDR3 nucleotides: TGTGCCAGCATCAACCCCCCGGGTGATCAGCCCCAGCATTTT.

This chain uses TRBV11-2 with TRBJ2-5; possibly TRBD2 for D (5 bases). The CDR3 contains 13 residues. V lost 0 bases and J 7 bases, leaving 9 bases between the germline ends. Germline CDR1 reads SGHAT; CDR2 reads FQNNGV. The CDR3: CASSLEAGLTQYF. CDR3 DNA sequence: TGTGCCAGCAGCTTAGAGGCGGGCTTGACCCAGTACTTC.

The genes are TRBV27 and TRBJ2-2, with a possible D match to TRBD2 (5 bases). The length of the CDR3 is 16 residues. Germline V gives CDR1 MNHEY, CDR2 SMNVEV (reference sequence). Trimming stripped 9 bases from V and 1 base from J, with 18 bases between. CDR3 amino acids: CASRFLGSENTGELFF. CDR3 DNA sequence: TGTGCCAGTCGGTTTCTTGGGAGCGAGAACACCGGGGAGCTGTTTTTT.

The sample holds one count of this clone. V gene TRBV5-8 combines with J gene TRBJ2-3; TRBD1 is a possible D gene (6 bases). CDR3 length: 14 amino acids. Trimming shortened V by 0 bases and J by 3 bases, and 8 bases separated the two germline ends. Germline V lookup: CDR1 SGHTS, CDR2 YDEGEE. The CDR3 coding sequence is TGTGCCAGCAGCTTGGAAACAGGGACAGATACGCAGTATTTT. This sequence encodes CASSLETGTDTQYF. The whole variable domain, filled in from reference TRBV5-8 and TRBJ2-3, reads EAGVTQSPTHLIKTRGQQATLRCSPISGHTSVYWYQQALGLGLQFLLWYDEGEERNRGNFPPRFSGRQFPNYSSELNVNALELEDSALYLCASSLETGTDTQYFGPGTRLTVL.